These T cell receptor beta chains were read from a single sample in a study of blood T cell repertoires in COVID-19. The protocol was immunoSEQ multiplex PCR, while the TCRdb copy is restricted to in-frame clones and leaves out a portion. The sample includes about 61,000 clones, around 77% of them seen just once. The sequencing input was peripheral blood. The receptor set was obtained from a man older than 75 with active or convalescent COVID-19. Both conserved end residues are part of each CDR3. D genes are given only for firm matches. The size entry is marked missing in some rows and otherwise reads once, few, many or a size class.

CDR3: CASRTITGFLNQPQHF; DNA: TGTGCCAGTAGGACAATCACAGGGTTCCTAAATCAGCCCCAGCATTTT; size: .; D: .; V: TRBV19; J: TRBJ1-5
CDR3: CASSIGQGNQPQHF; DNA: TGTGCCAGTAGTATAGGACAGGGCAATCAGCCCCAGCATTTT; size: .; D: .; V: TRBV19; J: TRBJ1-5
CDR3: CASSIGPGLVAKNIQYF; DNA: TGTGCCAGTAGTATAGGCCCGGGTTTAGTGGCCAAAAACATTCAGTACTTC; size: .; D: .; V: TRBV19; J: TRBJ2-4
CDR3: CSVGSGGAGTGELFF; DNA: TGCAGCGTTGGCTCAGGGGGCGCCGGCACCGGGGAGCTGTTTTTT; size: .; D: TRBD1; V: TRBV29-1; J: TRBJ2-2
CDR3: CASSYPVQATYEQYF; DNA: TGTGCCAGCAGTTACCCAGTACAGGCGACCTACGAGCAGTACTTC; size: .; D: .; V: TRBV6-2/TRBV6-3; J: TRBJ2-7
CDR3: CAWSKLAGATDEQFF; DNA: TGTGCCTGGAGTAAACTAGCGGGAGCTACAGATGAGCAGTTCTTC; size: .; D: TRBD2; V: TRBV30; J: TRBJ2-1
CDR3: CASSRTSSTDTQYF; DNA: TGTGCCAGCAGTCGGACTAGCAGCACAGATACGCAGTATTTT; size: .; D: TRBD2; V: TRBV2; J: TRBJ2-3
CDR3: CASSDEGAGGLLEQFF; DNA: TGTGCCAGCAGTGACGAGGGTGCGGGGGGGCTTCTTGAGCAGTTCTTC; size: .; D: TRBD2; V: TRBV6-4; J: TRBJ2-1
CDR3: CAMGTGRNPSLQQIRLNSPLHF; DNA: TGTGCCATGGGGACAGGGAGAAACCCTTCGCTCCAGCAAATTCGCTTAAATTCACCCCTCCACTTT; size: .; D: TRBD1; V: TRBV24-1; J: TRBJ1-6
CDR3: CASSPMDRGQREKLFF; DNA: TGTGCCAGCAGCCCGATGGACAGGGGTCAACGGGAAAAACTGTTTTTT; size: .; D: TRBD1; V: TRBV16; J: TRBJ1-4
CDR3: CASSGSLSGGYTF; DNA: TGTGCCAGCAGTGGCTCCCTCTCAGGTGGCTACACCTTC; size: .; D: .; V: TRBV6-4; J: TRBJ1-2
CDR3: CAWSPWDNQETQYF; DNA: TGTGCCTGGAGTCCGTGGGACAACCAAGAGACCCAGTACTTC; size: .; D: .; V: TRBV30; J: TRBJ2-5
CDR3: CASSLNREPDTQYF; DNA: TGCGCCAGCAGCTTGAACAGGGAGCCAGATACGCAGTATTTT; size: .; D: .; V: TRBV5-1; J: TRBJ2-3
CDR3: CATSKMGGEEQYF; DNA: TGTGCCACCAGCAAAATGGGGGGAGAAGAGCAGTACTTC; size: .; D: .; V: TRBV15; J: TRBJ2-7
CDR3: CAISESGLLLNEKLFF; DNA: TGTGCCATCAGTGAGTCGGGGCTGCTACTTAATGAAAAACTGTTTTTT; size: .; D: .; V: TRBV10-3; J: TRBJ1-4
CDR3: CASSFGTWGTGELFF; DNA: TGTGCCAGCAGCTTCGGGACATGGGGCACCGGGGAGCTGTTTTTT; size: .; D: .; V: TRBV5-8; J: TRBJ2-2
CDR3: CASSPWGRHSGNTIYF; DNA: TGTGCCAGCAGCCCCTGGGGCAGACACTCTGGAAACACCATATATTTT; size: .; D: .; V: TRBV7-2; J: TRBJ1-3
CDR3: CARGRRQRTYNEQFF; DNA: TGCGCCAGGGGGAGGAGGCAGAGGACCTACAATGAGCAGTTCTTC; size: .; D: .; V: TRBV10-1; J: TRBJ2-1
CDR3: CASSPGNTIYF; DNA: TGTGCCAGCAGTCCGGGAAACACCATATATTTT; size: many; D: .; V: TRBV2; J: TRBJ1-3
CDR3: CASSQDMAGNQPQHF; DNA: TGCGCCAGCAGCCAAGATATGGCAGGCAATCAGCCCCAGCATTTT; size: .; D: .; V: TRBV4-1; J: TRBJ1-5
CDR3: CASSYPRVNEQFF; DNA: TGTGCCAGCAGTTACCCCAGGGTCAATGAGCAGTTCTTC; size: .; D: .; V: TRBV6-6; J: TRBJ2-1
CDR3: CASSEWRITSTDTQYF; DNA: TGTGCCAGCAGTGAATGGAGAATTACTAGCACAGATACGCAGTATTTT; size: .; D: .; V: TRBV6-1; J: TRBJ2-3
CDR3: CASRSSTDTQYF; DNA: TGTGCCAGCAGGAGCAGCACAGATACGCAGTATTTT; size: .; D: .; V: TRBV9; J: TRBJ2-3
CDR3: CASSNQVAGGRFF; DNA: TGTGCCAGCAGTAACCAGGTAGCGGGGGGGCGGTTCTTC; size: .; D: TRBD2; V: TRBV7-2; J: TRBJ2-1
CDR3: CASSDTGGGNIQYF; DNA: TGTGCCAGCAGTGATACTGGGGGGGGGAACATTCAGTACTTC; size: .; D: TRBD2; V: TRBV2; J: TRBJ2-4
CDR3: CASRASGGVDTQYF; DNA: TGTGCCAGCAGGGCCAGCGGGGGGGTAGATACGCAGTATTTT; size: .; D: TRBD2; V: TRBV7-2; J: TRBJ2-3
CDR3: CASTTGRGDTQYF; DNA: TGTGCCAGCACTACAGGTCGTGGAGATACGCAGTATTTT; size: once; D: .; V: TRBV7-9; J: TRBJ2-3
CDR3: CASSLTGTGGTYEQYF; DNA: TGCGCCAGCAGCTTAACCGGGACAGGGGGGACCTACGAGCAGTACTTC; size: .; D: TRBD1; V: TRBV5-1; J: TRBJ2-7
CDR3: CASSYAGTKETQYF; DNA: TGTGCCAGCAGTTACGCGGGGACGAAAGAGACCCAGTACTTC; size: .; D: .; V: TRBV6-5; J: TRBJ2-5